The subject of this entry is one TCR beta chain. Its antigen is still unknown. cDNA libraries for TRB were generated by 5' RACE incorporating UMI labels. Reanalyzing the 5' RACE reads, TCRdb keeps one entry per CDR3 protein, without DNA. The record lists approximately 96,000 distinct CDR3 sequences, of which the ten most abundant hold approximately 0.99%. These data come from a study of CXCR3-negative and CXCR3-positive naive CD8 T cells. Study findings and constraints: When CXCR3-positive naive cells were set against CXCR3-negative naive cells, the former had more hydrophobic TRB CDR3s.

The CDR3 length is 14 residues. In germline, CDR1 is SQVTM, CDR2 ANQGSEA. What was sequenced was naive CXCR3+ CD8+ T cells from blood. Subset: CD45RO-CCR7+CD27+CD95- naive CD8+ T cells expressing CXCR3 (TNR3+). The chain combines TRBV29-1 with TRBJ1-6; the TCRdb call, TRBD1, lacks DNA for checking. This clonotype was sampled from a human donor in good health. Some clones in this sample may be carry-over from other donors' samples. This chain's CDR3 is CSVETGDGDSPLHF.